This T cell receptor beta chain is from a study of human T cells and chemical hapten exposure. Points from the study as a whole: Compared to controls, expanded TCRs made significantly more large clusters of similar CDR3s. The presence of alopecia in the donors means their immune response may differ from healthy people's.

This clonotype appeared many times. Its antigen is currently unknown. The time point was: pre-sensitization, week 0. The treatment denotes: therapeutic diphenylcyclopropenone sensitization with weekly scalp DPC. Staff drew blood before applying each patch test. The donor pool consisted of alopecia patients aged 18 to 70 years, considered suitable for DPC. This CDR3 is built from 15 residues. The trim removed 0 bases at V and 4 bases at J, leaving 4 bases unmatched. From germline, CDR1 is SGHRS and CDR2 YFSETQ. TCRdb used MiXCR to reprocess the RACE reads, holding one entry per CDR3 protein. The data contain 95,000 to 100,000 distinct CDR3 sequences, 10% to 14% of them singletons.

The sample here was whole blood, taken in connection with sensitization to the hapten diphenylcyclopropenone (DPC). The source is a woman aged 55-75 years with alopecia areata. Some clones in this sample may be carry-over from other donors' samples. The chain has TRBV5-1 and TRBJ1-5; 7 bases align to TRBD1. The CDR3 region has the DNA TGCGCCAGCAGCTTGGGGGGACAGCTAAATCAGCCCCAGCATTTT. Translation: CASSLGGQLNQPQHF. Based on the CDR3 plus reference TRBV5-1 and TRBJ1-5, the full variable domain is KAGVTQTPRYLIKTRGQQVTLSCSPISGHRSVSWYQQTPGQGLQFLFEYFSETQRNKGNFPGRFSGRQFSNSRSEMNVSTLELGDSALYLCASSLGGQLNQPQHFGDGTRLSIL.